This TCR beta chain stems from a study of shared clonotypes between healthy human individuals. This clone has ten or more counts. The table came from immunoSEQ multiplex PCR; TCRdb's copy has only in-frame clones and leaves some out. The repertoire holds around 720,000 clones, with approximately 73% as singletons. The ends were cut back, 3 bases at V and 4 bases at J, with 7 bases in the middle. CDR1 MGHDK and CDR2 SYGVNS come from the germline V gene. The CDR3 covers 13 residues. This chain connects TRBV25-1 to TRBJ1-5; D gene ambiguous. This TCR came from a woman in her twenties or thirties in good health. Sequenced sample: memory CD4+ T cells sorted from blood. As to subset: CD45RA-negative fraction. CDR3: CASSDHLNQPQHF. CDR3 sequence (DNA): TGTGCCAGCAGTGACCACTTAAATCAGCCCCAGCATTTT.